This T cell receptor (beta chain) was captured by sequencing in a study of response to subunit inactivated influenza vaccine. Using its own MiXCR run on the RT-PCR reads, TCRdb lists one record per CDR3 protein. The table has under 200,000 distinct CDR3 sequences, roughly a tenth seen once. This clonotype was seen repeatedly, ten times or more. What it binds is not known. Study-level results: Authors proposed each seasonal influenza vaccination draws in few new T cells.

V was pared by 6 bases and J by 10 bases, with 10 bases between. The CDR3 has 12 amino acids. This TCR came from a man aged 45-65 years who received an inactivated influenza vaccine. The material sequenced was non-naive T cells sorted from PBMCs, taken 35 to 45 days after vaccination. This chain joins TRBV12-3 or TRBV12-4 and TRBJ1-6; possibly TRBD1 for D (5 bases). The CDR3 region is CASSLGLSPLHF. CDR3 bases: TGTGCCAGCAGCTTGGGACTGTCACCCCTCCACTTT.